A selection of T cell receptor beta chains follows, all from one sample in a study of T cell clones after liver transplantation. Antigens for these TCRs are unknown. Profiling relied on immunoSEQ multiplex PCR, and the TCRdb table lists in-frame clones only, not all of them. The repertoire holds approximately 3,100 clones, 20% to 25% seen once, with around 16% in the top ten. Sequenced material: CD4+ T cells from PBMCs cultured with third-party cells. The receptors derive from a human patient who received a liver transplant. Some T cells may be provided by the graft donor. The CDR3 runs from the conserved cysteine through the conserved F or W. The D gene is left open where the match is weak. The size entry is marked missing in some rows and otherwise reads once, few, many or a size class.

TRBD2	TRBJ2-1	few	TRBV19	CASRGAGGNNEQFF	TGTGCCAGTAGGGGAGCGGGAGGTAACAATGAGCAGTTCTTC
-	TRBJ2-1	few	TRBV5-8	CASSQESQGGLFYNEQFF	TGTGCCAGCAGCCAAGAATCGCAGGGGGGGTTATTCTACAATGAGCAGTTCTTC
-	TRBJ1-5	-	TRBV28	CASSLLTWGNQPQHF	TGTGCCAGCAGTTTACTAACGTGGGGAAATCAGCCCCAGCATTTT
-	TRBJ2-7	large	TRBV5-1	CASSQAGFSYEQYF	TGCGCCAGCAGCCAGGCCGGGTTCTCCTACGAGCAGTACTTC
-	TRBJ2-1	few	TRBV2	CASSTDGVKQFF	TGTGCCAGCAGTACCGACGGTGTGAAGCAGTTCTTC
TRBD2	TRBJ2-3	medium-sized	TRBV7-9	CASNRLAGGTDTQYF	TGTGCCAGCAATAGGCTAGCGGGGGGTACAGATACGCAGTATTTT
TRBD2	TRBJ2-7	-	TRBV11-2	CASSLFPGLSLRQYF	TGTGCCAGCAGCTTATTCCCGGGACTATCCCTTAGGCAGTACTTC
-	TRBJ1-6	-	TRBV7-6	CASSLYPSSPLHF	TGTGCCAGCAGCTTATATCCCAGTTCGCCCCTCCACTTT
TRBD2	TRBJ2-2	-	TRBV6-4	CASSASGGANTGELFF	TGTGCCAGCAGCGCTAGCGGGGGGGCGAACACCGGGGAGCTGTTTTTT
-	TRBJ2-1	once	TRBV27	CASSRPGAQDRSEQFF	TGTGCCAGCAGCCGTCCCGGCGCCCAGGACCGAAGTGAGCAGTTCTTC
-	TRBJ1-2	-	TRBV7-9	CASSPPGFRGIWDGYTF	TGTGCCAGCAGCCCCCCAGGGTTCAGGGGCATTTGGGATGGCTACACCTTC
-	TRBJ2-3	-	TRBV7-4	CASSFGGRTDTQYF	TGTGCCAGCAGCTTTGGGGGCCGCACAGATACGCAGTATTTT
-	TRBJ2-5	few	TRBV2	CASSGGSLETQYF	TGTGCCAGCAGTGGGGGTAGCTTGGAGACCCAGTACTTC
-	TRBJ2-3	large	TRBV4-3	CASSQEGGTPGGYRTQYF	TGCGCCAGCAGCCAGGAGGGGGGGACCCCCGGAGGGTATAGGACGCAGTATTTT
-	TRBJ2-1	-	TRBV7-4	CASSLIQVRNEQFF	TGTGCCAGCAGCTTAATCCAAGTGAGGAATGAGCAGTTCTTC
-	TRBJ2-7	few	TRBV28	CASTPRRGPLYEQYF	TGTGCCAGCACCCCCCGACGAGGTCCCCTCTACGAGCAGTACTTC
-	TRBJ2-1	few	TRBV7-3	CASSLTDGRNEQFF	TGTGCCAGCAGCTTAACGGACGGGCGCAATGAGCAGTTCTTC
-	TRBJ2-5	-	TRBV7-7	CASSSGLQETQYF	TGTGCCAGCAGCTCGGGCCTTCAAGAGACCCAGTACTTC
-	TRBJ2-1	-	TRBV10-3	CAISVGSNEQFF	TGTGCCATCAGTGTAGGTAGCAATGAGCAGTTCTTC
TRBD1	TRBJ2-7	-	TRBV28	CARRPTGSAYEQYF	TGTGCCAGGAGACCGACAGGGTCGGCCTACGAGCAGTACTTC
-	TRBJ1-2	-	TRBV5-6	CASSLGATVRANYGYTF	TGTGCCAGCAGCTTGGGGGCGACAGTAAGAGCTAACTATGGCTACACCTTC
-	TRBJ1-2	-	TRBV14	CASSQGKPRGGYTF	TGTGCCAGCAGCCAAGGAAAACCCCGGGGTGGCTACACCTTC
TRBD2	TRBJ2-1	-	TRBV9	CASSGFALAGSYNEQFF	TGTGCCAGCAGCGGGTTTGCCCTAGCGGGCTCCTACAATGAGCAGTTCTTC
-	TRBJ1-2	once	TRBV29-1	CSVEPAGGIGYTF	TGCAGCGTTGAACCAGCAGGCGGGATCGGCTACACCTTC
-	TRBJ2-7	-	TRBV4-1	CASSQGTSSSYEQYF	TGTGCCAGCAGCCAAGGGACTTCTAGCTCCTACGAGCAGTACTTC
-	TRBJ1-1	few	TRBV7-9	CASSLGSWGGGRTEAFF	TGTGCCAGCAGCTTAGGGTCTTGGGGCGGGGGGAGAACTGAAGCTTTCTTT
-	TRBJ1-2	-	TRBV23-1	CASSQSTDPNYGYTF	TGCGCCAGCAGTCAATCGACTGACCCCAACTATGGCTACACCTTC
-	TRBJ1-1	large	TRBV27	CASCRLGITEAFF	TGTGCCAGCTGCCGACTAGGTATCACTGAAGCTTTCTTT
-	TRBJ2-7	once	TRBV9	CASSFAGSSYEQYF	TGTGCCAGCAGCTTCGCGGGAAGTAGCTACGAGCAGTACTTC
-	TRBJ1-2	-	TRBV6-6	CASSLGEGLGGYTF	TGTGCCAGCAGTCTCGGTGAGGGGCTAGGGGGCTACACCTTC
-	TRBJ1-3	-	TRBV5-4	CASSLGGFGNTIYF	TGTGCCAGCAGCTTGGGAGGGTTTGGAAACACCATATATTTT
-	TRBJ1-3	large	TRBV18	CASSSTGAGNTIYF	TGTGCCAGCTCTTCCACGGGGGCCGGAAACACCATATATTTT
TRBD1	TRBJ1-1	few	TRBV9	CASSVMTGGEAFF	TGTGCCAGCAGCGTGATGACAGGGGGTGAAGCTTTCTTT
-	TRBJ1-2	medium-sized	TRBV7-9	CASSLVGAYGYTF	TGTGCCAGCAGCTTAGTCGGGGCCTATGGCTACACCTTC
-	TRBJ1-1	medium-sized	TRBV28	CASGRTEAFF	TGTGCCAGCGGACGGACTGAAGCTTTCTTT
-	TRBJ2-1	few	TRBV6-1	CASSEALRGSYNEQFF	TGTGCCAGCAGTGAGGCTTTGAGGGGCTCCTACAATGAGCAGTTCTTC
-	TRBJ1-6	few	TRBV6-1	CASSYYSNSPLHF	TGTGCCAGCAGTTATTACTCTAATTCACCCCTCCACTTT
-	TRBJ1-2	medium-sized	TRBV4-2	CASSQAAGTTYGYTF	TGTGCCAGCAGCCAAGCCGCCGGGACGACGTATGGCTACACCTTC
-	TRBJ2-3	-	TRBV19	CASRQAGLSTDTQYF	TGTGCCAGTAGGCAGGCGGGACTTAGCACAGATACGCAGTATTTT
-	TRBJ2-3	large	TRBV5-1	CASSLRTGSTDTQYF	TGCGCCAGCAGCTTGAGGACCGGGAGCACAGATACGCAGTATTTT
-	TRBJ1-2	large	TRBV27	CASSRTGRYGYTF	TGTGCCAGCAGCCGGACGGGTCGCTATGGCTACACCTTC
-	TRBJ1-2	medium-sized	TRBV1	CTSSQVCVKGYTF	TGCACCAGCAGCCAAGTCTGCGTGAAAGGCTACACCTTC
-	TRBJ2-1	-	TRBV7-2	CASSFTNEQFF	TGTGCCAGCAGCTTTACCAATGAGCAGTTCTTC
-	TRBJ2-5	-	TRBV5-1	CASSSTGTTQETQYF	TGCGCCAGCAGCTCTACCGGGACCACCCAAGAGACCCAGTACTTC
TRBD1	TRBJ1-1	-	TRBV28	CASSEGALNTEAFF	TGTGCCAGCAGTGAGGGGGCCTTGAACACTGAAGCTTTCTTT
-	TRBJ2-5	-	TRBV27	CAKDSRETQYF	TGTGCCAAGGACAGTCGGGAGACCCAGTACTTC
-	TRBJ1-1	medium-sized	TRBV19	CASSGVRGGTEAFF	TGTGCCAGTAGTGGCGTGAGGGGTGGAACTGAAGCTTTCTTT
-	TRBJ2-2	-	TRBV5-1	CASSDSPPGLNTGELFF	TGCGCCAGCAGCGACTCCCCTCCGGGACTTAACACCGGGGAGCTGTTTTTT
-	TRBJ1-1	few	TRBV30	CAWSLGRWPNTEAFF	TGTGCCTGGAGTCTTGGGCGATGGCCGAACACTGAAGCTTTCTTT
TRBD1	TRBJ2-7	few	TRBV29-1	CSARDRGYEQYF	TGCAGCGCCCGGGACAGGGGCTACGAGCAGTACTTC
-	TRBJ2-7	large	TRBV19	CASSIGASYEQYF	TGTGCCAGTAGTATAGGGGCGTCGTACGAGCAGTACTTC
-	TRBJ1-2	few	TRBV4-2	CASSQAQGLSGGYTF	TGTGCCAGCAGCCAAGCCCAGGGATTGTCGGGAGGCTACACCTTC
-	TRBJ2-2	-	TRBV27	CASRRQGGTGELFF	TGTGCCAGCAGAAGACAGGGAGGTACCGGGGAGCTGTTTTTT
-	TRBJ2-1	medium-sized	TRBV25-1	CASSERANEQFF	TGTGCCAGCAGTGAGAGGGCCAATGAGCAGTTCTTC
-	TRBJ2-1	few	TRBV5-1	CASSFNRVVDEQFF	TGCGCCAGCAGCTTCAACAGGGTTGTGGATGAGCAGTTCTTC